The T cell receptor (beta chain) described here comes from a study of T cells after yellow fever vaccination. TCRdb reprocessed the 5' RACE reads via MiXCR and lists one record per CDR3 protein. The data contain 200,000 to 300,000 distinct CDR3 sequences, approximately 12% of them singletons. Germline loops: CDR1 SQVTM, CDR2 ANQGSEA. This CDR3 comprises 13 residues. Trimming removed 1 base at V and 1 base at J, with 8 bases between. This chain joins TRBV29-1 and TRBJ2-7, with D perhaps TRBD1 (5 bases). This receptor was taken from a man between 25 and 39 years old who received the YFV17D yellow fever vaccine. Sequencing was performed on CD4+ T cells sorted from PBMCs, taken 45 days after the yellow fever booster vaccination. The CDR3 region is CSVEGQQSYEQYF. The CDR3 DNA reads TGCAGCGTTGAAGGACAGCAATCCTACGAGCAGTACTTC.